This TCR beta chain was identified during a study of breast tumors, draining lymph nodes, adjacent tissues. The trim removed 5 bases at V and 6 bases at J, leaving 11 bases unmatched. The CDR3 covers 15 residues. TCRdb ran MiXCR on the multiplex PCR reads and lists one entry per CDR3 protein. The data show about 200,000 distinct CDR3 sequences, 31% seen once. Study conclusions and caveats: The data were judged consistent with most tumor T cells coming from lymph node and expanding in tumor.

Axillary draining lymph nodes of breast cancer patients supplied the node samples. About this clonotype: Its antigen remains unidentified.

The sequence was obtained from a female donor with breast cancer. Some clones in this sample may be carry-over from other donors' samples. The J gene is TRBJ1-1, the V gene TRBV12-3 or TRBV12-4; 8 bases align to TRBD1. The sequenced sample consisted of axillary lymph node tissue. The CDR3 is CASSRQGWGRAEAFF. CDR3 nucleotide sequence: TGTGCCAGCAGTCGACAGGGGTGGGGTAGGGCTGAAGCTTTCTTT.